These T cell receptor beta chains were read from a single sample in a study of cytomegalovirus exposure and HLA in healthy donors. Clones were read by immunoSEQ multiplex PCR, and TCRdb kept only the in-frame ones, dropping some. This listing includes roughly 60,000 clones. Sequencing was carried out using PBMCs. These receptors were collected from a woman between 18 and 29 years old in good health and CMV-seronegative. The CDR3 runs from the conserved cysteine through the conserved F or W. Fields, in order: D gene, CDR3 length, V gene, J gene, CDR3 protein, CDR3 DNA. The D gene is left open where the match is weak.

>-|14|TRBV28|TRBJ1-1
CAITIGGMNTEAFF
TGTGCCATTACGATAGGGGGTATGAACACTGAAGCTTTCTTT
>-|17|TRBV2|TRBJ1-1
CASSEAFEASRGTEAFF
TGTGCCAGCAGTGAAGCGTTCGAGGCCAGTCGGGGCACTGAAGCTTTCTTT
>-|16|TRBV6-5|TRBJ1-6
CASSYSRSGYNSPLHF
TGTGCCAGCAGTTACTCGAGGTCCGGGTATAATTCACCCCTCCACTTT
>-|13|TRBV15|TRBJ1-5
CATSSDMSAPQHF
TGTGCCACCAGCAGCGACATGTCTGCGCCCCAGCATTTT
>-|15|TRBV14|TRBJ2-2
CASSLTGQEGGELFF
TGTGCCAGCAGTCTTACGGGCCAGGAGGGCGGGGAGCTGTTTTTT
>-|12|TRBV9|TRBJ1-4
CASSVDGAKLFF
TGTGCCAGCAGCGTAGATGGTGCGAAACTGTTTTTT
>-|12|TRBV12-5|TRBJ1-1
CASGFGKSEAFF
TGTGCTAGTGGTTTCGGGAAGTCCGAAGCTTTCTTT
>TRBD2|15|TRBV4-1|TRBJ2-1
CASSQMGGGGNEQFF
TGCGCCAGCAGCCAAATGGGGGGGGGAGGGAATGAGCAGTTCTTC
>-|16|TRBV7-9|TRBJ2-3
CASSFWLVSSTDTQYF
TGTGCCAGCAGCTTCTGGCTCGTCAGTTCCACAGATACGCAGTATTTT
>-|13|TRBV29-1|TRBJ2-2
CSGTRTDTGELFF
TGCAGCGGCACCCGGACAGACACCGGGGAGCTGTTTTTT